This T cell receptor (beta chain) was documented in a study of OX40 agonist ivuxolimab in advanced cancers. Study context: Participants, approximately 83% male, averaged around 64 years of age, ranging from roughly 23 to 90. Overall study results and limits: Dose levels from 0.1 to 3.0 mg/kg saw CD4+ and CD8+ blood T cells expand clonally by week 6. Low clonal expansion, among the lowest seen, marked partial responders at 0.1-3.0 mg/kg.

Points on this clone: Its antigen is currently unknown.

Germline CDR1 reads SEHNR; CDR2 reads FQNEAQ (reference sequence). V was cut by 1 base and J by 11 bases, with 14 bases left in between. The CDR3 sequence is 14 residues long. The data were produced by immunoSEQ multiplex PCR, yet TCRdb's version contains in-frame clones alone and is incomplete. The sample records 55,000 to 75,000 clones, about four fifths being singletons. Source: CD4+ or CD8+ T cells sorted from blood, taken in a trial of the OX40 agonist ivuxolimab. This receptor was identified in an adult with an advanced solid tumor such as melanoma, head and neck, liver or kidney cancer. The V call is TRBV7-9, the J call TRBJ1-4; weak D call: TRBD1 (5 bases). As DNA, the CDR3 is TGTGCCAGCAGCTTAGGCAGGGCTTCGGTTAAACTGTTTTTT. Protein sequence: CASSLGRASVKLFF.